The clone carrying this T cell receptor beta chain was detected ten times or more. What it recognizes is unknown. The data derive from a study of early T cells in non-severe SARS-CoV-2 infection. Study information: Sequencing of unsorted whole blood was done on bulk RNA, leaving chains unpaired.

Looked up from germline, CDR1 is LGHNA and CDR2 is YSLEER. The ends were cut back, 0 bases at V and 3 bases at J, with 7 bases in the middle. The CDR3 is 14 residues long. The study's findings and limits: VDJdb matches were skewed toward anti-spike CD8 T cell responses.

Attached unique molecular identifiers marked individual cDNA molecules. One entry per CDR3 protein, called by TCRdb with MiXCR from the 5' RACE reads. The sample lists 20,000 to 25,000 distinct CDR3 sequences; more than 3.5% were seen once. This chain joins TRBV4-3 and TRBJ2-3; no clear D gene. The source is an adult who was a healthcare worker with PCR-confirmed SARS-CoV-2 infection or an uninfected control (not recorded which). Sequencing was carried out using whole blood. CDR3 nucleotide sequence: TGCGCCAGCAGCCAAGATCTCGCGACAGATACGCAGTATTTT. Protein sequence: CASSQDLATDTQYF.